The 29 T cell receptor beta chains below were found in one sample sequenced in a study of control samples from healthy donors and cancer patients. Repertoires were generated with immunoSEQ multiplex PCR, while TCRdb's copy carries only in-frame clones and drops some. The sample yields some 95,000 clones, 79% seen once. Sequencing was done on a sample of blood. The origin of the receptors is a woman in her thirties in good health.

This chain links TRBV12-3 or TRBV12-4 with TRBJ2-2, with D possibly TRBD1 on 5 matching bases. The germline V and J ends were trimmed by 6 bases and 7 bases, with 12 bases remaining between them. This CDR3 has 13 residues. CDR3 sequence: CASSPGQGGELFF. DNA of the CDR3: TGTGCCAGCAGCCCGGGCCAGGGCGGGGAGCTGTTTTTT.

The chain carries TRBV5-1 and TRBJ2-5; possible D gene TRBD1, 6 bases. Germline CDR1 SGHRS, CDR2 YFSETQ. CDR3 size: 14 residues. Trimming left V 7 bases short and J 4 bases short, with 17 bases between. The CDR3 loop reads CASSQSGTTETQYF. CDR3 DNA sequence: TGCGCCAGCTCCCAATCCGGGACAACAGAGACCCAGTACTTC.

V usage is TRBV5-1 and J usage is TRBJ1-1; possible D gene TRBD1, 5 bases. The CDR3 contains 15 residues. Germline V gene sequence: CDR1 SGHRS, CDR2 YFSETQ. V was pared by 0 bases and J by 4 bases, with 13 bases between. The chain's CDR3 is CASSLGTTGATEAFF. In nucleotides, the CDR3 is TGCGCCAGCAGCTTGGGGACAACCGGGGCCACTGAAGCTTTCTTT.

The chain employs TRBV7-6 and TRBJ1-1; D is unresolved. V was shortened by 3 bases and J by 6 bases, with 17 bases between the two germline ends. The germline V gene encodes CDR1 SGHVS and CDR2 FNYEAQ. This CDR3 has 15 residues. The CDR3 here is CASSFLHSQGAEAFF. Written as DNA, the CDR3 is TGTGCCAGCAGCTTTCTCCATAGCCAAGGCGCTGAAGCTTTCTTT. Variable domain in full (rest from reference TRBV7-6 and TRBJ1-1): GAGVSQSPRYKVTKRGQDVALRCDPISGHVSLYWYRQALGQGPEFLTYFNYEAQQDKSGLPNDRFSAERPEGSISTLTIQRTEQRDSAMYRCASSFLHSQGAEAFFGQGTRLTVV.

The chain couples TRBV29-1 to TRBJ1-2; 10 nucleotides match TRBD1. Germline loops: CDR1 SQVTM, CDR2 ANQGSEA. Trimming at V came to 5 bases and at J to 7 bases, leaving 13 bases not matched to a gene. The CDR3 contains 15 residues. CDR3 nucleotides: TGCAGCGTTCCTCCCGGAGGACAGGGGGAGTCTGGCTACACCTTC. Amino acid sequence: CSVPPGGQGESGYTF.

This clone was counted once. The rearrangement links TRBV11-3 to TRBJ2-6; D may be TRBD2 (6 bases). Germline CDR1 is SGHNT and CDR2 is YENEEA. V was cut by 7 bases and J by 0 bases, with 16 bases left in between. This CDR3 region has 17 residues. Here the CDR3 DNA reads TGTGCCAGCACCCTTCGGCGGGGCAACTCTGGGGCCAACGTCCTGACTTTC. Its translation: CASTLRRGNSGANVLTF.

The chain uses TRBV2 and TRBJ2-5; 8 bases align to TRBD1. CDR1 SNHLY and CDR2 FYNNEI come from the germline V gene. The V segment lost 6 bases and the J segment 5 bases; nucleotides outside the gene matches: 11. CDR3 length: 15 residues. The CDR3 region is CASRGDRPPYETQYF. The DNA for the CDR3 is TGTGCCAGCAGGGGGGACAGGCCCCCTTATGAGACCCAGTACTTC.

This clone showed up just a few times. This chain uses TRBV2 with TRBJ2-7, with a possible D match to TRBD2 (7 bases). The CDR3 length is 17 residues. Deletions cut 3 bases from V and 0 bases from J, with 18 bases between. Germline CDR1 SNHLY, CDR2 FYNNEI. CDR3 loop: CASSDGGGGGRSYEQYF. The CDR3 nucleotides are TGTGCCAGCAGTGATGGGGGTGGGGGGGGCCGCTCCTACGAGCAGTACTTC.

The J gene is TRBJ1-1, the V gene TRBV6-2 or TRBV6-3; D uncertain. Germline V gene data show CDR1 as MNHEY and CDR2 as SVGEGT. CDR3 length equals 12 residues. The ends were cut back, 0 bases at V and 10 bases at J, with 9 bases in the middle. The CDR3 DNA is TGTGCCAGCAGTTACTCGATGGGCAGAGCTTTCTTT. This codes for CASSYSMGRAFF.

The chain couples TRBV14 to TRBJ2-7; no firm D call. CDR1 is SGHDN and CDR2 is FVKESK in the germline V gene. Trimming stripped 3 bases from V and 4 bases from J, with 10 bases between. The CDR3 length is 13 residues. CDR3 nucleotide sequence: TGTGCCAGCAGCCACCGGCCGGGTTACGAGCAGTACTTC. Translated: CASSHRPGYEQYF. Full variable domain (outside the CDR3, taken from reference TRBV14 and TRBJ2-7): EAGVTQFPSHSVIEKGQTVTLRCDPISGHDNLYWYRRVMGKEIKFLLHFVKESKQDESGMPNNRFLAERTGGTYSTLKVQPAELEDSGVYFCASSHRPGYEQYFGPGTRLTVT.

The rearrangement links TRBV19 to TRBJ1-2; D unresolved. The CDR3 runs to 13 residues. V was clipped by 2 bases and J by 5 bases, with 9 bases between them. In germline, CDR1 is LNHDA, CDR2 SQIVND (reference sequence). The CDR3, as DNA: TGTGCCAGTAGTATACAGGACTGGTATGGCTACACCTTC. Amino acid sequence: CASSIQDWYGYTF. Full variable domain (rest looked up from reference TRBV19 and TRBJ1-2): DGGITQSPKYLFRKEGQNVTLSCEQNLNHDAMYWYRQDPGQGLRLIYYSQIVNDFQKGDIAEGYSVSREKKESFPLTVTSAQKNPTAFYLCASSIQDWYGYTFGSGTRLTVV.

The genes are TRBV5-1 and TRBJ1-1; D possibly corresponds to TRBD1 (6 bases). This CDR3 contains 16 residues. Germline V gives CDR1 SGHRS, CDR2 YFSETQ. V lost 4 bases and J 1 base, leaving 17 bases between the germline ends. CDR3 region: CASSDSGGAANTEAFF. In DNA form, the CDR3 reads TGCGCCAGCAGCGATTCTGGGGGGGCGGCGAACACTGAAGCTTTCTTT. The full variable domain, with the rest looked up from reference TRBV5-1 and TRBJ1-1, is KAGVTQTPRYLIKTRGQQVTLSCSPISGHRSVSWYQQTPGQGLQFLFEYFSETQRNKGNFPGRFSGRQFSNSRSEMNVSTLELGDSALYLCASSDSGGAANTEAFFGQGTRLTVV.

The genes are TRBV30 and TRBJ1-5; TRBD1 might be the D (5 bases). The CDR3 is 14 residues long. Germline V gene data show CDR1 as GTSNPN and CDR2 as SVGIG (reference sequence). Trimming removed 0 bases from V and 4 bases from J, with 10 bases in between. The CDR3 DNA follows: TGTGCCTGGAGTGTACCAGGGTTGAATCAGCCCCAGCATTTT. Encoded protein: CAWSVPGLNQPQHF.

The chain employs TRBV6-5 and TRBJ1-6; possible D gene TRBD1, 6 bases. V was cut by 8 bases and J by 7 bases, with 12 bases left in between. Germline CDR1 MNHEY, CDR2 SVGAGI. This CDR3 has 13 amino acids. This chain's CDR3 is CASGTKGNSPLHF. The CDR3 DNA reads TGTGCCAGCGGGACAAAAGGGAATTCACCCCTCCACTTT.

V gene TRBV14 combines with J gene TRBJ2-7; D remains ambiguous. The germline V and J ends were trimmed by 6 bases and 1 base, with 19 bases remaining between them. This CDR3 has 16 residues. CDR1 and CDR2 from the germline V gene are SGHDN and FVKESK. The CDR3 DNA reads TGTGCCAGCAGTTCCATTTCCAGAGCCCTATCCTACGAGCAGTACTTC. Translated: CASSSISRALSYEQYF.

The chain couples TRBV19 to TRBJ2-3; D not certain. Trimming shortened V by 6 bases and J by 1 base, and 11 bases separated the two germline ends. The CDR3 runs 14 residues. CDR1 is LNHDA and CDR2 is SQIVND in the germline V gene (reference sequence). The CDR3 nucleotides read TGTGCCAGTAGCCTCTACGTCGGCACAGATACGCAGTATTTT. Translating it yields CASSLYVGTDTQYF. Supplemented by reference TRBV19 and TRBJ2-3, the full variable domain reads DGGITQSPKYLFRKEGQNVTLSCEQNLNHDAMYWYRQDPGQGLRLIYYSQIVNDFQKGDIAEGYSVSREKKESFPLTVTSAQKNPTAFYLCASSLYVGTDTQYFGPGTRLTVL.

The CDR3 here is CAWRGGYLGEAFF. CDR3 bases: TGTGCCTGGAGAGGGGGCTACCTGGGCGAAGCTTTCTTT. V is TRBV30 and J is TRBJ1-1, with 7 bases aligning to TRBD1. With V trimmed by 3 bases and J by 8 bases, 9 bases remained unmatched. This CDR3 contains 13 residues. Germline lookup yields CDR1 GTSNPN and CDR2 SVGIG (reference sequence).

The rearrangement uses TRBV7-6 and TRBJ1-6; D remains ambiguous. V gave up 5 bases and J gave up 0 bases, with 8 bases separating them. Germline loops: CDR1 SGHVS, CDR2 FNYEAQ. The CDR3 is 15 amino acids. This CDR3 reads CASSTESSYNSPLHF. As DNA, the CDR3 is TGTGCCAGCAGCACAGAGAGCTCCTATAATTCACCCCTCCACTTT.

The chain uses TRBV5-1 and TRBJ2-1, with 14 bases aligning to TRBD2. CDR1 is SGHRS and CDR2 is YFSETQ in the germline V gene. The CDR3 length is 16 residues. Trimming took 3 bases from V and 4 from J; bases not matched to a gene: 3. The CDR3 coding sequence is TGCGCCAGCAGCTCGGGACTAGCGGGGGTTTACAATGAGCAGTTCTTC. Protein product: CASSSGLAGVYNEQFF.

This rearrangement joins TRBV27 to TRBJ2-3, with 10 nucleotides matching TRBD2. The CDR3 is 15 residues long. Germline values: CDR1 MNHEY, CDR2 SMNVEV (reference sequence). The J segment lost 5 bases and the V segment lost 6 bases, leaving 8 bases of the junction unmatched. The DNA of the CDR3 is TGTGCCAGCAGCCCCTTAGCGGGGGGCCAAGATACGCAGTATTTT. Protein product: CASSPLAGGQDTQYF.

V gene TRBV4-3 combines with J gene TRBJ2-3; D gene uncertain. Germline CDR1 LGHNA, CDR2 YSLEER. With 0 bases removed from V and 1 base from J, the gap between germline ends came to 11 bases. The CDR3 loop spans 16 amino acids. The CDR3 loop reads CASSQDRGQGTDTQYF. In DNA form, the CDR3 reads TGCGCCAGCAGCCAAGATCGTGGGCAGGGCACAGATACGCAGTATTTT.

V is TRBV5-6 and J is TRBJ2-6; 7 nucleotides align to TRBD1. Germline trimming cut 4 bases from V and 0 bases from J; bases unmatched to any gene: 10. This CDR3 has 18 residues. From germline, CDR1 is SGHDT and CDR2 YYEEEE. The CDR3 DNA reads as TGTGCCAGCAGCCCGAGAGGGGGCGCTAGCTCTGGGGCCAACGTCCTGACTTTC. Its translation: CASSPRGGASSGANVLTF. Full variable domain (remainder filled in from reference TRBV5-6 and TRBJ2-6): DAGVTQSPTHLIKTRGQQVTLRCSPKSGHDTVSWYQQALGQGPQFIFQYYEEEERQRGNFPDRFSGHQFPNYSSELNVNALLLGDSALYLCASSPRGGASSGANVLTFGAGSRLTVL.

The chain combines TRBV29-1 with TRBJ2-1; tentatively, D is TRBD1 (6 bases). Germline V CDR1 and CDR2: SQVTM, ANQGSEA. The V end was cut by 4 bases, the J end by 1 base, with 11 bases between. This CDR3 is built from 14 residues. The CDR3 loop is CSVGPGQSYNEQFF. Here the CDR3 DNA reads TGCAGCGTTGGCCCAGGACAGTCCTACAATGAGCAGTTCTTC.

CDR3 region: CASSYRDRDYYGYTF. The CDR3 nucleotides are TGTGCCAGCAGTTACCGGGACAGGGATTACTATGGCTACACCTTC. The rearrangement links TRBV27 to TRBJ1-2; 9 bases fit TRBD1. The trim removed 4 bases at V and 3 bases at J, leaving 6 bases unmatched. The CDR3 sequence is 15 residues long. Germline loops: CDR1 MNHEY, CDR2 SMNVEV (reference sequence).

The rearrangement joins TRBV7-9 to TRBJ1-4; D ambiguous. CDR1 and CDR2 from the germline V gene are SEHNR and FQNEAQ (reference sequence). V was cut by 4 bases and J by 4 bases, with 16 bases left in between. This CDR3 is built from 16 residues. CDR3 in amino acids: CASSSSRRGFNEKLFF. CDR3 nucleotides: TGTGCCAGCAGCTCCTCTCGGCGAGGGTTTAATGAAAAACTGTTTTTT.

The chain employs TRBV29-1 and TRBJ2-7, with TRBD1 as a possible D gene (5 bases). Germline loops: CDR1 SQVTM, CDR2 ANQGSEA. Between the trimmed V and J ends, which lost 4 bases and 4 bases, there was a span of 11 bases. The CDR3 has 12 residues. The CDR3 sequence: CSVGSGWYEQYF. The CDR3 DNA is TGCAGCGTTGGTTCAGGGTGGTACGAGCAGTACTTC.

This chain uses TRBV29-1 with TRBJ1-4, with D tentatively TRBD1 (6 bases). The CDR3 runs to 14 residues. Looked up from germline, CDR1 is SQVTM and CDR2 is ANQGSEA. The ends were cut back, 6 bases at V and 7 bases at J, with 18 bases in the middle. The CDR3 loop is CSVDRRGPGEKLFF. In DNA, the CDR3 is TGCAGCGTAGACCGACGGGGGCCGGGTGAAAAACTGTTTTTT.

The genes are TRBV3-1 (or the pseudogene TRBV3-2) and TRBJ1-6, with D unclear. V lost 4 bases and J 5 bases, leaving 9 bases between the germline ends. CDR1 is LGHDT, CDR2 YNNKEL, per germline (reference sequence). CDR3 length: 14 amino acids. The CDR3 loop is CASSPRADNSPLHF. As DNA, the CDR3 is TGTGCCAGCAGCCCCCGGGCCGATAATTCACCCCTCCACTTT.

This chain joins TRBV6-5 and TRBJ1-5, with TRBD1 matching 8 bases. This CDR3 region has 14 residues. Germline assignment: CDR1 MNHEY and CDR2 SVGAGI. Losses at the gene ends were 5 bases for V and 7 bases for J; bases not matched to a gene: 7. CDR3 region: CASSTTGVGQPQHF. For the CDR3, the DNA is TGTGCCAGCAGTACGACAGGGGTCGGGCAGCCCCAGCATTTT.